A single sample gave rise to the 32 T cell receptor beta chains below, sequenced in a study of T cell repertoires in cytomegalovirus infection. No antigen has been assigned to these receptors. TCRdb re-called the reads through MiXCR, storing one row per CDR3 protein. The repertoire has 640,000 or so distinct CDR3 sequences, around 30% of them found once; the top ten carry around a sixth. This material consisted of cultured PBMCs, taken from culture after CMV antigen stimulation. The receptor set was obtained from a human donor in good health (CMV status not recorded). Some clones in this sample may be carry-over from other donors' samples.

This clonotype was observed a few times. This rearrangement joins TRBV10-3 to TRBJ2-7, with 9 bases identical to TRBD2. Losses at the gene ends were 9 bases for V and 6 bases for J; bases not matched to a gene: 6. The CDR3 covers 12 residues. Germline CDR1 ENHRY, CDR2 SYGVKD. CDR3 region: CAMAGGAGEQYF. The CDR3 bases are TGTGCCATGGCGGGGGGGGCCGGCGAGCAGTACTTC.

The V and J genes are TRBV4-1 and TRBJ2-1; D possibly corresponds to TRBD2 (6 bases). This CDR3 is built from 14 residues. V lost 0 bases, J lost 6 bases, and 9 bases lay in between. Looked up from germline, CDR1 is MGHRA and CDR2 is YSYEKL. Here the CDR3 reads CASSQDQLANEQFF. The CDR3 nucleotides read TGCGCCAGCAGCCAAGATCAACTAGCCAATGAGCAGTTCTTC.

Of note for this clonotype: At one boundary the junction diverges from the germline segment, which might be a read error. The gene calls are TRBV5-1 and TRBJ2-5; no reliable D call. Looked up from germline, CDR1 is SGHRS and CDR2 is YFSETQ. This CDR3 comprises 14 residues. The CDR3 here is CASRLDPPRETQYF. The CDR3 nucleotides read TGCGCCAGCAGATTGGACCCCCCGCGGGAGACCCAGTACTTC. Together with reference TRBV5-1 and TRBJ2-5, the CDR3 gives the full variable domain: KAGVTQTPRYLIKTRGQQVTLSCSPISGHRSVSWYQQTPGQGLQFLFEYFSETQRNKGNFPGRFSGRQFSNSRSEMNVSTLELGDSALYLCASRLDPPRETQYFGPGTRLLVL.

The chain combines TRBV2 with TRBJ2-5; 9 bases align to TRBD1. The CDR3 sequence is 15 residues long. The V and J ends lost 5 bases and 5 bases, in that order; junction bases with no gene match: 9. Germline CDR1 is SNHLY and CDR2 is FYNNEI. The CDR3 loop reads CASSREQGARETQYF. In nucleotides, the CDR3 is TGTGCCAGCAGTCGGGAACAGGGGGCGAGGGAGACCCAGTACTTC.

This clonotype was observed a few times. The genes are TRBV5-1 and TRBJ2-1; 10 positions agree with TRBD1. Germline loops: CDR1 SGHRS, CDR2 YFSETQ. The CDR3 runs 17 residues. V lost 4 bases, J lost 6 bases, and 13 bases stayed unmatched. The CDR3 DNA sequence: TGCGCCAGCAGCATACTCGGTGGGGACAGGGGATTCAATGAGCAGTTCTTC. Its translation: CASSILGGDRGFNEQFF. Complete variable domain (other parts from reference TRBV5-1 and TRBJ2-1): KAGVTQTPRYLIKTRGQQVTLSCSPISGHRSVSWYQQTPGQGLQFLFEYFSETQRNKGNFPGRFSGRQFSNSRSEMNVSTLELGDSALYLCASSILGGDRGFNEQFFGPGTRLTVL.

This clonotype came up a few times. The rearrangement links TRBV15 to TRBJ2-7, with 7 bases fitting TRBD2. The CDR3 length is 18 residues. The ends lost 0 bases at V and 4 bases at J; junction bases unmatched: 15. CDR1 is LNHNV, CDR2 YYDKDF, per germline (reference sequence). DNA for the CDR3: TGTGCCACCAGCAGAGATCGTTCGTTGGAAGCGGGGAAGTACGAGCAGTACTTC. It yields the protein CATSRDRSLEAGKYEQYF.

This sequence joins TRBV2 and TRBJ1-6; 9 bases fit TRBD1. This CDR3 region has 14 residues. Germline trimming cut 6 bases from V and 10 bases from J; bases unmatched to any gene: 7. Germline V lookup: CDR1 SNHLY, CDR2 FYNNEI. The DNA for the CDR3 is TGTGCCAGCAGAGCCGGGACAGGGAGATCACCCCTCCACTTT. As protein: CASRAGTGRSPLHF.

The rearrangement joins TRBV7-6 to TRBJ2-2; 8 bases are a match to TRBD2. With 2 bases clipped from V and 4 bases from J, the junction kept 12 bases outside the gene matches. This CDR3 region has 18 residues. Germline loops: CDR1 SGHVS, CDR2 FNYEAQ. For the CDR3, the DNA is TGTGCCAGCAGCTTATTGCCCTGGCTAGCGGGTGGCACCGGGGAGCTGTTTTTT. This translates into CASSLLPWLAGGTGELFF.

This clonotype was observed a few times. V and J are TRBV3-1 and TRBJ1-3, with TRBD1 matching over 10 bases. This CDR3 comprises 15 residues. With V trimmed by 3 bases and J by 8 bases, 7 bases remained unmatched. The germline V gene has CDR1 LGHDT and CDR2 YNNKEL (reference sequence). For the CDR3, the DNA is TGTGCCAGCAGCCATGGGGACAGGGGCGGCCACACCATATATTTT. Translated: CASSHGDRGGHTIYF. The full variable domain, in which reference TRBV3-1 and TRBJ1-3 provide the parts outside the CDR3, is DTAVSQTPKYLVTQMGNDKSIKCEQNLGHDTMYWYKQDSKKFLKIMFSYNNKELIINETVPNRFSPKSPDKAHLNLHINSLELGDSAVYFCASSHGDRGGHTIYFGEGSWLTVV.

The chain uses TRBV5-1 and TRBJ2-3; D remains ambiguous. CDR3 length: 14 residues. Germline V gene data show CDR1 as SGHRS and CDR2 as YFSETQ. The V end lost 4 bases, the J end lost 2 bases, and 11 bases lay between the germline ends. The CDR3 DNA reads as TGCGCCAGCAGCGTAAAGAAGGACACAGATACGCAGTATTTT. This encodes CASSVKKDTDTQYF.

This clonotype was recorded a few times. The rearrangement joins TRBV15 to TRBJ2-1; possible D gene TRBD2, 7 bases. CDR1 is LNHNV, CDR2 YYDKDF, per germline (reference sequence). The V gene lost 1 base and the J gene lost 4 bases, with 11 bases spanning the gap. The CDR3 consists of 15 residues. CDR3 DNA: TGTGCCACCAGCAGAGTCGAGGGGGGGTACAATGAGCAGTTCTTC. Its protein is CATSRVEGGYNEQFF. Using reference TRBV15 and TRBJ2-1 for the parts outside the CDR3, the full variable domain is DAMVIQNPRYQVTQFGKPVTLSCSQTLNHNVMYWYQQKSSQAPKLLFHYYDKDFNNEADTPDNFQSRRPNTSFCFLDIRSPGLGDTAMYLCATSRVEGGYNEQFFGPGTRLTVL.

The chain uses TRBV27 and TRBJ2-7, with a tentative D call TRBD1 (6 bases). V dropped 2 bases and J dropped 0 bases, with 11 bases sitting between them. In germline, CDR1 is MNHEY, CDR2 SMNVEV (reference sequence). The CDR3 is 15 residues long. The chain's CDR3 is CASSLRGSGSYEQYF. CDR3 DNA: TGTGCCAGCAGTTTAAGGGGGTCGGGCTCCTACGAGCAGTACTTC.

The chain recombines TRBV6-6 with TRBJ2-2, with D hard to call. The CDR3 is 13 residues long. Germline V gene sequence: CDR1 MNHNY, CDR2 SVGAGI (reference sequence). V was cut by 2 bases and J by 6 bases, with 7 bases left in between. The CDR3 nucleotides are TGTGCCAGCAGTTACCAGGTCCCCGGGGAGCTGTTTTTT. Residues: CASSYQVPGELFF.

This clonotype was counted between two and nine times. This chain uses TRBV20-1 with TRBJ2-1, with no clear D. Trimming stripped 3 bases from V and 6 bases from J, with 12 bases between. This CDR3 comprises 13 residues. Germline CDR1 and CDR2: DFQATT and SNEGSKA (reference sequence). CDR3 DNA: TGCAGTGCTAGCAACAGAGTCTCCAATGAGCAGTTCTTC. Encoded protein: CSASNRVSNEQFF.

The sample holds a few counts of this clonotype. The V call is TRBV24-1, the J call TRBJ2-5, with TRBD1 as a possible D gene (6 bases). V shed 3 bases and J shed 0 bases, with 10 bases lying between them. CDR3 size: 15 residues. Germline V gene lookup returns CDR1 KGHDR and CDR2 SFDVKD. CDR3 nucleotides: TGTGCCACCAGTGATACCACAGGGTACCAAGAGACCCAGTACTTC. Encoded protein: CATSDTTGYQETQYF.

This chain joins TRBV10-3 and TRBJ2-3; the match to TRBD2 covers 13 bases. Unmatched junction bases numbered 7, after V lost 10 bases and J lost 0 bases. Germline V gene data show CDR1 as ENHRY and CDR2 as SYGVKD. The CDR3 is 16 residues long. CDR3 nucleotides: TGTGCCACGGCGGGACTAGCGGGGACCAGCACAGATACGCAGTATTTT. Its translation: CATAGLAGTSTDTQYF.

This clonotype was recorded once. The V gene is TRBV6-1, the J gene TRBJ2-3; 8 bases are shared with TRBD2. The CDR3 loop spans 13 amino acids. From germline, CDR1 is MNHNS and CDR2 SASEGT. V shed 10 bases, J shed 6 bases, and the junction held 9 bases outside the gene matches. The CDR3 loop is CATPGLDLDTQYF. The CDR3 DNA follows: TGTGCCACGCCGGGACTAGACCTCGATACGCAGTATTTT.

This chain connects TRBV4-3 to TRBJ2-6; TRBD2 is a possible D gene (6 bases). This CDR3 comprises 16 residues. V was shortened by 2 bases and J by 1 base, with 9 bases between the two germline ends. Germline V CDR1 and CDR2: LGHNA, YSLEER. Here the CDR3 reads CASSQREKSGANVLTF. The CDR3 DNA reads TGCGCCAGCAGCCAACGGGAGAAGTCTGGGGCCAACGTCCTGACTTTC.

J is TRBJ2-3 and V is TRBV18, with D possibly called TRBD1 or TRBD2 (5 bases each). The CDR3 has 15 amino acids. The germline gives CDR1 KGHSH, CDR2 LQKENI. Trimming left V 1 base short and J 0 bases short, with 8 bases between. CDR3 residues: CASSPRGFSTDTQYF. CDR3 nucleotide sequence: TGTGCCAGCTCACCACGGGGGTTTAGCACAGATACGCAGTATTTT.

The chain combines TRBV5-4 with TRBJ1-2; TRBD1 might be the D (6 bases). Trimming stripped 3 bases from V and 3 bases from J, with 15 bases between. This CDR3 is built from 15 residues. The germline CDR1 and CDR2 sequences are SGHNT and YYREEE (reference sequence). The chain's CDR3 is CASSWGQQVDYGYTF. In nucleotides, the CDR3 is TGTGCCAGCAGCTGGGGACAACAAGTAGACTATGGCTACACCTTC.

The chain couples TRBV5-1 to TRBJ1-5; D remains unclear. The CDR3 contains 14 residues. CDR1 is SGHRS, CDR2 YFSETQ, per germline. V gave up 0 bases and J gave up 7 bases, with 11 bases separating them. The CDR3: CASSLEWAAQPQHF. The CDR3 coding sequence is TGCGCCAGCAGCTTGGAGTGGGCTGCACAGCCCCAGCATTTT.

V and J are TRBV11-2 and TRBJ2-3, with a possible D match to TRBD2 (6 bases). Deletions cut 7 bases from V and 0 bases from J, with 14 bases between. The CDR3 runs to 15 residues. Per germline, CDR1 SGHAT and CDR2 FQNNGV. As DNA, the CDR3 is TGTGCCAGCACGCCTGGGGGGTCCAGCACAGATACGCAGTATTTT. It is translated as CASTPGGSSTDTQYF. The entire variable domain, with the rest obtained from reference TRBV11-2 and TRBJ2-3, is as follows: EAGVAQSPRYKIIEKRQSVAFWCNPISGHATLYWYQQILGQGPKLLIQFQNNGVVDDSQLPKDRFSAERLKGVDSTLKIQPAKLEDSAVYLCASTPGGSSTDTQYFGPGTRLTVL.

This clonotype occurred a few times. The V and J genes are TRBV25-1 and TRBJ1-4; D gene ambiguous. The length of the CDR3 is 16 residues. Deletions cut 5 bases from V and 1 base from J, with 14 bases between. In germline, CDR1 is MGHDK, CDR2 SYGVNS. CDR3 sequence (DNA): TGTGCCAGCAGTTCCCCCGTTGGGGAAACTAATGAAAAACTGTTTTTT. The encoded protein is CASSSPVGETNEKLFF.

The V call is TRBV4-3, the J call TRBJ1-1; D is uncertain. Trimming removed 0 bases from V and 1 base from J, with 6 bases in between. Looked up from germline, CDR1 is LGHNA and CDR2 is YSLEER. The CDR3 consists of 14 residues. The CDR3 coding sequence is TGCGCCAGCAGCCAAGATATAAAGAACACTGAAGCTTTCTTT. It codes for CASSQDIKNTEAFF.

The chain recombines TRBV7-2 with TRBJ2-1; unclear D gene. The length of the CDR3 is 14 residues. Trimming shortened V by 0 bases and J by 5 bases, and 8 bases separated the two germline ends. Germline V gene lookup returns CDR1 SGHTA and CDR2 FQGNSA. CDR3 in amino acids: CASSLAFTDNEQFF. As DNA, the CDR3 is TGTGCCAGCAGCTTAGCGTTCACCGACAATGAGCAGTTCTTC.

The chain uses TRBV6-6 and TRBJ2-5; tentatively, D is TRBD2 (5 bases). The V and J ends lost 5 bases and 4 bases respectively, with 17 bases between them. Germline V gene lookup returns CDR1 MNHNY and CDR2 SVGAGI (reference sequence). The CDR3 spans 15 residues. CDR3 sequence: CASSTAEGYGETQYF. CDR3 sequence (DNA): TGTGCCAGCAGTACCGCTGAGGGTTACGGAGAGACCCAGTACTTC.

This clonotype was counted between two and nine times. The chain couples TRBV7-9 to TRBJ1-2; TRBD1 might be the D (5 bases). The V gene lost 11 bases and the J gene lost 7 bases, with 26 bases spanning the gap. This CDR3 comprises 15 residues. Germline V gene sequence: CDR1 SEHNR, CDR2 FQNEAQ (reference sequence). The CDR3 DNA is TGTGCCCTTTCACCCAATACCGGGACCGGGGGTGGCTACACCTTC. Protein: CALSPNTGTGGGYTF.

This chain links TRBV11-2 with TRBJ2-3; 9 nucleotides align to TRBD2. V lost 2 bases to trimming and J lost 5 bases; unmatched junction nucleotides: 5. Germline-derived CDR1 and CDR2 are SGHAT and FQNNGV. There are 15 residues in the CDR3. The CDR3 here is CASSLRSGRVDTQYF. The DNA for the CDR3 is TGTGCCAGCAGCTTACGTAGCGGGAGAGTAGATACGCAGTATTTT.

This clonotype is a singleton in its sample. This sequence joins TRBV7-9 and TRBJ1-3, with D uncertain. V was cut by 5 bases and J by 2 bases, with 16 bases left in between. There are 16 residues in the CDR3. The germline gives CDR1 SEHNR, CDR2 FQNEAQ (reference sequence). CDR3 sequence (DNA): TGTGCCAGCAGCCATGGAACTTTACGTCCTGGAAACACCATATATTTT. Amino acid sequence: CASSHGTLRPGNTIYF.

The V gene is TRBV7-2, the J gene TRBJ2-6, with TRBD2 matching 7 bases. CDR1 is SGHTA, CDR2 FQGNSA, per germline. The CDR3 totals 16 residues. V gave up 2 bases and J gave up 3 bases; unmatched junction bases: 4. The CDR3 nucleotides read TGTGCCAGCAGCTTATGGGAGGGAGGTGGGGCCAACGTCCTGACTTTC. Translated, it gives CASSLWEGGGANVLTF. The full variable domain, with the rest looked up from reference TRBV7-2 and TRBJ2-6, is GAGVSQSPSNKVTEKGKDVELRCDPISGHTALYWYRQSLGQGLEFLIYFQGNSAPDKSGLPSDRFSAERTGGSVSTLTIQRTQQEDSAVYLCASSLWEGGGANVLTFGAGSRLTVL.

This clonotype has a handful of counts. Compared with germline, one end of the junction differs, possibly owing to a read error. J is TRBJ2-7 and V is TRBV7-2, with D tentatively TRBD1 (5 bases). Per germline, CDR1 SGHTA and CDR2 FQGNSA. The CDR3 is 13 amino acids. The CDR3 sequence is CASSFYTTAVLDF. Written as DNA, the CDR3 is TGTGCCAGCAGCTTTTACACGACAGCCGTACTGGACTTC.

The rearrangement uses TRBV7-2 and TRBJ2-2; no clear D gene. Germline V lookup: CDR1 SGHTA, CDR2 FQGNSA. The CDR3 consists of 16 residues. V was clipped by 5 bases and J by 4 bases, with 17 bases between them. In nucleotides, the CDR3 is TGTGCCAGCAGCCCCCCCCCCCTAGGGCGCACCGGGGAGCTGTTTTTT. Residues: CASSPPPLGRTGELFF.